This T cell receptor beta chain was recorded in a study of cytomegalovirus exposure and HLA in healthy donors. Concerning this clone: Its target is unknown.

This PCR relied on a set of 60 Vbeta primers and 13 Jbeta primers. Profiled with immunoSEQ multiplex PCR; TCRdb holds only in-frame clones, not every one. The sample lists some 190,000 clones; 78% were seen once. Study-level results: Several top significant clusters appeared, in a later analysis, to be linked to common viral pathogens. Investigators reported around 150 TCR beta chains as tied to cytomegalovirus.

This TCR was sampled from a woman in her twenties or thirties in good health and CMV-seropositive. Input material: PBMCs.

The chain's CDR3 is CASSKKGLAGSNEQFF. CDR3 sequence (DNA): TGTGCCAGCAGTAAAAAGGGACTAGCGGGAAGCAATGAGCAGTTCTTC. This chain joins TRBV28 and TRBJ2-1; TRBD2 matches 13 bases. CDR1 and CDR2 from the germline V gene are MDHEN and SYDVKM. This CDR3 spans 16 amino acids. V lost 5 bases and J lost 6; bases outside the gene matches: 7.